At least ten counts were recorded for the clone carrying this TCR beta chain. This entry is derived from a study of T cells in Graves' hyperthyroidism and ophthalmopathy. With 5 bases removed from V and 2 bases from J, the gap between germline ends came to 1 base. CDR3 length: 12 residues. The investigators amplified TCR beta CDR3 regions from RNA transcripts. Researchers ran a first-round RT-PCR on the TCR CDR3 using the HTBI primer set. TCRdb reprocessed the multiplex PCR reads via MiXCR and lists one record per CDR3 protein. This sample yields approximately 410,000 distinct CDR3 sequences, of which around 15% are seen a single time; about 12% belongs to the top ten.

V usage is TRBV12-3 or TRBV12-4 and J usage is TRBJ2-6; D ambiguous. Sequencing used blood. The receptor was isolated from a man younger than 30 with Graves' ophthalmopathy. CDR3 coding DNA: TGTGCCAGCAGTCCTGGGGCCAACGTCCTGACTTTC. Translation gives CASSPGANVLTF.